This T cell receptor (beta chain) was retrieved from a study of control samples from healthy donors and cancer patients. Assay: immunoSEQ multiplex PCR; the TCRdb copy retains only in-frame clones and omits some. The sample lists about 92,000 clones; about four fifths were seen once. Trimming took off 5 bases at V and 2 bases at J, with 15 bases between the two ends. Looked up from germline, CDR1 is MNHNY and CDR2 is SVGAGI (reference sequence). This CDR3 is 16 amino acids long. The receptor was isolated from an older woman in good health. The sample comprised blood. This rearrangement joins TRBV6-6 to TRBJ2-2; D is possibly TRBD1 (6 bases). The CDR3 sequence: CASSNLDRTNTGELFF. The CDR3, as DNA: TGTGCCAGCAGTAACCTTGACAGGACTAACACCGGGGAGCTGTTTTTT.